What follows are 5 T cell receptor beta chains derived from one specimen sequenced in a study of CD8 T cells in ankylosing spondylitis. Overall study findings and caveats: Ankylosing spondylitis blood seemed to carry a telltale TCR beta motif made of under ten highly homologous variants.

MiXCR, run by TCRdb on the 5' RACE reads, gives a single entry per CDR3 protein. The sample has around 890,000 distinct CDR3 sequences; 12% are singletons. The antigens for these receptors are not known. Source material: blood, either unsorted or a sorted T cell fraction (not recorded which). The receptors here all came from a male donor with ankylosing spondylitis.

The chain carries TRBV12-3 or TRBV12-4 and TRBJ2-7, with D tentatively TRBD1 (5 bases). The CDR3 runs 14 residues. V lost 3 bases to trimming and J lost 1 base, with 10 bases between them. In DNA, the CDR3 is TGTGCCAGCAGTTTCTGGGGCAGGTCCTACGAGCAGTACTTC. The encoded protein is CASSFWGRSYEQYF.

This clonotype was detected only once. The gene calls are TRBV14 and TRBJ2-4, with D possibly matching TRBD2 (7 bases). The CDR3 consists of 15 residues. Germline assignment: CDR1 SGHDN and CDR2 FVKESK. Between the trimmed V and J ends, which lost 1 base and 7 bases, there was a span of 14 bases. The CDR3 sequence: CASSQARGGGNIQYF. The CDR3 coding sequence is TGTGCCAGCAGCCAAGCAAGAGGGGGGGGGAACATTCAGTACTTC.

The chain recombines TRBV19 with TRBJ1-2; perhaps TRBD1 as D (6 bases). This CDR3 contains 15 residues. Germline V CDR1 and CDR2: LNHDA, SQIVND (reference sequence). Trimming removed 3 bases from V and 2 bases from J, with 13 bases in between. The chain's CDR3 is CASSIWDTINYGYTF. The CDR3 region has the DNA TGTGCCAGTAGTATCTGGGACACCATCAACTATGGCTACACCTTC. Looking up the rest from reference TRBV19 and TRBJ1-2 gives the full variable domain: DGGITQSPKYLFRKEGQNVTLSCEQNLNHDAMYWYRQDPGQGLRLIYYSQIVNDFQKGDIAEGYSVSREKKESFPLTVTSAQKNPTAFYLCASSIWDTINYGYTFGSGTRLTVV.

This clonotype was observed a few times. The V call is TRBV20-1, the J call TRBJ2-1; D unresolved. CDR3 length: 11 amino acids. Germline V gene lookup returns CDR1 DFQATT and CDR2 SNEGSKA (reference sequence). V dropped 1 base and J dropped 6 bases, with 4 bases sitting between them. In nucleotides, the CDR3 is TGCAGTGCTAGAGGACTCAATGAGCAGTTCTTC. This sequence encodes CSARGLNEQFF.

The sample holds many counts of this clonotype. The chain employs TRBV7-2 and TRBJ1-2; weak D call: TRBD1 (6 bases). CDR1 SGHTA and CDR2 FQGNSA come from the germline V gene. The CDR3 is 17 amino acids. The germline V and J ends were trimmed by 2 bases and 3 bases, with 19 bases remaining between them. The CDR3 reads CASSLYGGRGGDYGYTF. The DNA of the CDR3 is TGTGCCAGCAGCTTATACGGGGGCCGAGGGGGAGACTATGGCTACACCTTC.